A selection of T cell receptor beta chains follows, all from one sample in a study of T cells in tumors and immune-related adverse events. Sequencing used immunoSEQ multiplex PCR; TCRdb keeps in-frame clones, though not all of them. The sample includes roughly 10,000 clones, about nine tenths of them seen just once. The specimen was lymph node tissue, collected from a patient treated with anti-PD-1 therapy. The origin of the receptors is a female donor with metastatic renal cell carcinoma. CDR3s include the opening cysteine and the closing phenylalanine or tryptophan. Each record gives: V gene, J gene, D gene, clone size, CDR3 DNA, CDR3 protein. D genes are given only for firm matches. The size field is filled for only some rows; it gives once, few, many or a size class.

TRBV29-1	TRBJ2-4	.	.	TGCAGCGTTGAAGTACTTCAGGGAAACATTCAGTACTTC	CSVEVLQGNIQYF
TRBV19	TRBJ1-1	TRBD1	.	TGTGCCAGTACCCAGGGGGCGAGCCCCCGTCGGAACACTGAAGCTTTCTTT	CASTQGASPRRNTEAFF
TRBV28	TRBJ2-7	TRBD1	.	TGTGCCAGCAGTTTAAGGCAGGGGGACGGGGAGCAGTACTTC	CASSLRQGDGEQYF
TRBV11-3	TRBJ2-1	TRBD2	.	TGTGCCAGCAGCCCACGGACTAGCGGGTATTACAATGAGCAGTTCTTC	CASSPRTSGYYNEQFF
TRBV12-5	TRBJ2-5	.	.	TGTGCTAGTGCTGGCGGACAGTTCGAGACCCAGTACTTC	CASAGGQFETQYF
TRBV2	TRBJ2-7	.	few	TGTGCCAGCAGTACATTCGTCGAGCAGTACTTC	CASSTFVEQYF
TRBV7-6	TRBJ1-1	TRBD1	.	TGTGCCAGCAGCCTAGGACAGGGACAAATGAACACTGAAGCTTTCTTT	CASSLGQGQMNTEAFF
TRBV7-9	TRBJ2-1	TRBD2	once	TGTGCCAGCAGCTCCAACTCCGGGACTAGCGGATGGGAGCAGTTCTTC	CASSSNSGTSGWEQFF
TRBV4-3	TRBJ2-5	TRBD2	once	TGCGCCAGCAGCCAAGATACTAGCGTATTAGAGACCCAGTACTTC	CASSQDTSVLETQYF
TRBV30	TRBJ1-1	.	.	TGTGCCTGTACCCTGAACAGGGAAACTGAAGCTTTCTTT	CACTLNRETEAFF
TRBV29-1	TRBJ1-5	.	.	TGCAGCGTTGCGACGGCGTTGGGCAATCAGCCCCAGCATTTT	CSVATALGNQPQHF
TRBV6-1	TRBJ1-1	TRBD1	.	TGTGCCAGCAGTGAAACAGGGGGCGGGGACACTGAAGCTTTCTTT	CASSETGGGDTEAFF
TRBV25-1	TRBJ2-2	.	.	TGTGCCAGCACCAAGAGTGTCACCGGGGAGCTGTTTTTT	CASTKSVTGELFF
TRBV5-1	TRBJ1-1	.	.	TGCGCCAGCAGTCCAGGTTTAACAGGGAACACTGAAGCTTTCTTT	CASSPGLTGNTEAFF
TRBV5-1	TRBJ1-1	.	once	TGCGCCAGCAGCTTTGTACGGAACACTGAAGCTTTCTTT	CASSFVRNTEAFF
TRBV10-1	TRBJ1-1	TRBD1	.	TGCGCCAGCAGTGCAGGGGGCTTGAACACTGAAGCTTTCTTT	CASSAGGLNTEAFF
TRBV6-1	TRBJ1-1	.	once	TGTGCCAGCAGTTGGGAGATGAACACTGAAGCTTTCTTT	CASSWEMNTEAFF
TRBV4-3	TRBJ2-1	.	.	TGCGCCAGCAGCCAAGGGGGCTACAATGAGCAGTTCTTC	CASSQGGYNEQFF
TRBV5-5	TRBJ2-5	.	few	TGTGCCAGCAGCGGGGTGGAGACCCAGTACTTC	CASSGVETQYF
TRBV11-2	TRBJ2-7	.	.	TGTGCCAGCAAGGTAGGAGGGGACGCCTACTACGAGCAGTACTTC	CASKVGGDAYYEQYF
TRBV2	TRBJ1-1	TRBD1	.	TGTGCCAGCAGGGTCGGACAGGGAGAAGCTTTCTTT	CASRVGQGEAFF
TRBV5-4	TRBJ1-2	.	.	TGTGCCAGCAGCTTGGATGGCCTTAGGGGCTACACCTTC	CASSLDGLRGYTF
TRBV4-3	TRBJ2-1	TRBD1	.	TGCGCCAGCAGCCAAGGTAGGACAGGGGCCTACAATGAGCAGTTCTTC	CASSQGRTGAYNEQFF
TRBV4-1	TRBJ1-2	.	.	TGCGCCAGCAGCCAAGATCTTGCGGTGGCCTATGGCTACACCTTC	CASSQDLAVAYGYTF
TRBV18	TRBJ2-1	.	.	TGTGCCAGCTCACCATGGCAGGGCACTGAGCAGTTCTTC	CASSPWQGTEQFF
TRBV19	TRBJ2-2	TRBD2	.	TGTGCCAGTACGGCGGGAGGGCCCACCGGGGAGCTGTTTTTT	CASTAGGPTGELFF
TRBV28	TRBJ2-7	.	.	TGTGCCAGCGGGACAACCTACGAGCAGTACTTC	CASGTTYEQYF
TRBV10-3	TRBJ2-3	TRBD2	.	TGTGCCAGTTCGCTAGCGGGGGAAACAGATACGCAGTATTTT	CASSLAGETDTQYF
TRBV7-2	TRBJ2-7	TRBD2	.	TGTGCCAGCAGCTTAGTTGGCGGGACTAGCGGGGGAGCCTACGAGCAGTACTTC	CASSLVGGTSGGAYEQYF
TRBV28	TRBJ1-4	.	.	TGTGCCAGCAGACCGGCTCAAGGGGAAAAACTGTTTTTT	CASRPAQGEKLFF
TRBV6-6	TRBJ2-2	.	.	TGTGCCAGCATTCAGGAGAACACCGGGGAGCTGTTTTTT	CASIQENTGELFF
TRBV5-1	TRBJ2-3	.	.	TGCGCCAGCAGCCTTACAGATACGCAGTATTTT	CASSLTDTQYF
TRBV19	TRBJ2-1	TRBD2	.	TGTGCCAGTAGTTGGGCTAGCGGGAGGAGCTACAATGAGCAGTTCTTC	CASSWASGRSYNEQFF
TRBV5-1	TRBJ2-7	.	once	TGCGCCAGCAGCTTGTTAGGGGGGTTGGAGCAGTACTTC	CASSLLGGLEQYF
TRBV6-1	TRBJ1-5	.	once	TGTGCCAGCAGTGAGAAAACAGCGAGAAGCAATCAGCCCCAGCATTTT	CASSEKTARSNQPQHF
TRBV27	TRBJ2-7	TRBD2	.	TGTGCCAGCAGCCGTCTAGCGGGGGTTTACGAGCAGTACTTC	CASSRLAGVYEQYF
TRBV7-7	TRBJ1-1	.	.	TGTGCCAGCAGCCCTATTACTGGGAACACTGAAGCTTTCTTT	CASSPITGNTEAFF
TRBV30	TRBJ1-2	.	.	TGTGCCTGGGCGGAGGGACAACGGGAACTTGGCTACACCTTC	CAWAEGQRELGYTF
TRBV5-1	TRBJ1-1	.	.	TGCGCCAGCAGCCAGAAGGGAGACACTGAAGCTTTCTTT	CASSQKGDTEAFF
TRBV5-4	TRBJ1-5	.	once	TGTGCCAGCAGCTTATTTGGCAAAGATCCCCAGCCCCAGCATTTT	CASSLFGKDPQPQHF
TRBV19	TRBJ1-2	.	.	TGTGCCAGCCGGACAGTTAACTATGGCTACACCTTC	CASRTVNYGYTF
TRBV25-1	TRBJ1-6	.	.	TGTGCCAGCAGTGATATGGGCCCCAGTAATTCACCCCTCCACTTT	CASSDMGPSNSPLHF
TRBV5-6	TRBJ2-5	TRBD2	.	TGTGCCAGCAGAGGGACTAGCGGTGAAGAGACCCAGTACTTC	CASRGTSGEETQYF
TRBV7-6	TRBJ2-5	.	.	TGTGCCAGCAGCCGACCGACGGAAGAGACCCAGTACTTC	CASSRPTEETQYF
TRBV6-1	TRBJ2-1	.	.	TGTGCCAGCAGTGGTCAAATTCTAAGGGCATACAATGAGCAGTTCTTC	CASSGQILRAYNEQFF
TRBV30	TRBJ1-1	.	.	TGTGCCTGGGCCCGGAGCATTGAAGCTTTCTTT	CAWARSIEAFF
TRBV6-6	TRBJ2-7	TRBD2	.	TGTGCCAGCAGCCGTCGAGATAGCGGGTTGGTCGAGCAGTACTTC	CASSRRDSGLVEQYF
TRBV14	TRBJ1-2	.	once	TGTGCCAGCAGTCTGACAAACTATGGCTACACCTTC	CASSLTNYGYTF
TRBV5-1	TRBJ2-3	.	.	TGCGCCAGCAGCCCCCCCGGAGGCATACGCACAGATACGCAGTATTTT	CASSPPGGIRTDTQYF
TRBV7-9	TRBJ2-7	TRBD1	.	TGTGCCAGCACTCCACCCGTAGCCGGGACAGGGGAAAACGAGCAGTACTTC	CASTPPVAGTGENEQYF
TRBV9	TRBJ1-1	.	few	TGTGCCAGCACCGTCATCTCGGGGAGCGACACTGAAGCTTTCTTT	CASTVISGSDTEAFF
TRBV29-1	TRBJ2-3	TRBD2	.	TGCAGCGCCTCCATTGTGCGGGGGGAGTGGTATTTT	CSASIVRGEWYF
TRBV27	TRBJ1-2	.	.	TGTGCCAGCAGTCGTCGGGAGGGAAACTATGGCTACACCTTC	CASSRREGNYGYTF
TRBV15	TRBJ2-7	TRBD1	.	TGTGCCACCAGCGGTTTGTTGGGACAGGGGGCCGACGAGCAGTACTTC	CATSGLLGQGADEQYF
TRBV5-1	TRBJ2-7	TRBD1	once	TGCGCCAGCAGCGGGGGACAGGCCTACGAGCAGTACTTC	CASSGGQAYEQYF
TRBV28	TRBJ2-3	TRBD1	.	TGTGCCAGCAGTTTGCCGGGGACAGGGGACACAGATACGCAGTATTTT	CASSLPGTGDTDTQYF
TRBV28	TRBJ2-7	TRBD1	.	TGTGCCAGCAGTTTGCAGGGGGTTGACGACGAGCAGTACTTC	CASSLQGVDDEQYF
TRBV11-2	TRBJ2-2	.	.	TGTGCCAGCAGCTTTGAGCGGCCCGGGGAGCTGTTTTTT	CASSFERPGELFF
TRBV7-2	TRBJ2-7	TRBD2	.	TGTGCCAGCAGCCGAGAGTTGGGGGGGTACGAGCAGTACTTC	CASSRELGGYEQYF
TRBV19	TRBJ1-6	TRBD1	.	TGTGCCAGTCATACAAAAAAGGGACAGGTTGGCAATTCACCCCTCCACTTT	CASHTKKGQVGNSPLHF